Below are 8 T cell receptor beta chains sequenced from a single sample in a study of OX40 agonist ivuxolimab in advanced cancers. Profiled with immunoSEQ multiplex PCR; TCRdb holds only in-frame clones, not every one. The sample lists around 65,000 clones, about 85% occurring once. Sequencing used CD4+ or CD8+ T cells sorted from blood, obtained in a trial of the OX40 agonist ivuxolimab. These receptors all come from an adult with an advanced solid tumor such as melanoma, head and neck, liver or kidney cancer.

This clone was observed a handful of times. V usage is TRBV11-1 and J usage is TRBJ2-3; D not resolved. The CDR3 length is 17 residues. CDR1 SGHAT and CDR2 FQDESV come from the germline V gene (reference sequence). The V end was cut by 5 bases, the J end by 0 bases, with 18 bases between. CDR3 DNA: TGTGCCAGCAGCCCCTACCGTTGGGGAACTAGCACAGATACGCAGTATTTT. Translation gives CASSPYRWGTSTDTQYF.

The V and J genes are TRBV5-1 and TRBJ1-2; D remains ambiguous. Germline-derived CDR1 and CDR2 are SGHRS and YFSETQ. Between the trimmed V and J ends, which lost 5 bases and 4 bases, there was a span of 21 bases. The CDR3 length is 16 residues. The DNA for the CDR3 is TGCGCCAGCAGTATGGATGGAGGGCCCGGGTCCTATGGCTACACCTTC. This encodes CASSMDGGPGSYGYTF. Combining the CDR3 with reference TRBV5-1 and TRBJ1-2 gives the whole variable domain KAGVTQTPRYLIKTRGQQVTLSCSPISGHRSVSWYQQTPGQGLQFLFEYFSETQRNKGNFPGRFSGRQFSNSRSEMNVSTLELGDSALYLCASSMDGGPGSYGYTFGSGTRLTVV.

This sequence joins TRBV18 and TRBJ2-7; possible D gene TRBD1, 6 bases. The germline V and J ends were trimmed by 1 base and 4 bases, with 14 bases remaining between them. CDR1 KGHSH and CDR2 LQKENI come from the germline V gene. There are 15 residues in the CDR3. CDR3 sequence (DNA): TGTGCCAGCTCACCACAGGGGGATTCGGTATACGAGCAGTACTTC. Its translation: CASSPQGDSVYEQYF.

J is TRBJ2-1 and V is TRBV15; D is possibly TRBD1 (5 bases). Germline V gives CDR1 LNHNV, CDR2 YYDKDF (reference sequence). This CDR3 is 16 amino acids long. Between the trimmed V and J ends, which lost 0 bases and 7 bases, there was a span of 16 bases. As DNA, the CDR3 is TGTGCCACCAGCAGAGATCAGGTACTCTCAGGGAATGAGCAGTTCTTC. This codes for CATSRDQVLSGNEQFF.

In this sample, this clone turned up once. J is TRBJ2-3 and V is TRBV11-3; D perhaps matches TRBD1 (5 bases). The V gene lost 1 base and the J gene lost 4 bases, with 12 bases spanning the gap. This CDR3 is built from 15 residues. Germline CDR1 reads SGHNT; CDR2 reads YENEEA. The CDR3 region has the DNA TGTGCCAGCAGCTTAGGCTGGCAGGGCCCAGATACGCAGTATTTT. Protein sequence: CASSLGWQGPDTQYF. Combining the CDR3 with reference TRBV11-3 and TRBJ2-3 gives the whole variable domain EAGVVQSPRYKIIEKKQPVAFWCNPISGHNTLYWYLQNLGQGPELLIRYENEEAVDDSQLPKDRFSAERLKGVDSTLKIQPAELGDSAVYLCASSLGWQGPDTQYFGPGTRLTVL.

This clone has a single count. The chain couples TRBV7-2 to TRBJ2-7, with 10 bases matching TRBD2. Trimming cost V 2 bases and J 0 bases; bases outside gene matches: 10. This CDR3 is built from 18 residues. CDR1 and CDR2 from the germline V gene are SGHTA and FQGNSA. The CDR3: CASSLTAGSGGASYEQYF. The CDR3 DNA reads TGTGCCAGCAGCTTAACCGCCGGGAGCGGGGGGGCCTCCTACGAGCAGTACTTC. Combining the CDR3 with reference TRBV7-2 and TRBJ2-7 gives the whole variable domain GAGVSQSPSNKVTEKGKDVELRCDPISGHTALYWYRQSLGQGLEFLIYFQGNSAPDKSGLPSDRFSAERTGGSVSTLTIQRTQQEDSAVYLCASSLTAGSGGASYEQYFGPGTRLTVT.

The chain's CDR3 is CATANTGGNTEAFF. The CDR3 DNA is TGTGCCACCGCGAACACAGGGGGGAACACTGAAGCTTTCTTT. This chain joins TRBV15 and TRBJ1-1; 8 bases are a match to TRBD1. Germline V gene sequence: CDR1 LNHNV, CDR2 YYDKDF (reference sequence). V lost 8 bases, J lost 1 base, and 6 bases stayed unmatched. This CDR3 has 14 amino acids.

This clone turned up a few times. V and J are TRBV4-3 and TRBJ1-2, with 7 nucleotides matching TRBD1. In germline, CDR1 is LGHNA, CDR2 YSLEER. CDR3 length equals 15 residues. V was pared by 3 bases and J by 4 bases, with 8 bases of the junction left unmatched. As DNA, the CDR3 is TGCGCCAGCAGCCAGGGGCAGGGGGTTACCTATGGCTACACCTTC. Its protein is CASSQGQGVTYGYTF.